Listed below are T cell receptor beta chains from one sample, sequenced in a study of T cell repertoires in cytomegalovirus infection. TCRdb re-called the reads with MiXCR, one entry per CDR3 protein. The sample comprises under 800,000 distinct CDR3 sequences, about 24% of which are singletons, and 7% to 9% rests with the top ten. What was sequenced was CD8+ T cells from PBMCs. All receptors come from a human donor in good health (CMV status not recorded). Some clones in this sample may be carry-over from other donors' samples. Each CDR3 is given with its conserved first and last residue. A D gene is named only where the DNA matches it firmly. Not every row has a clone size; where given, it reads once, few, many or a size class.

d_gene	j_gene	v_gene	abundance	CDR3nt	CDR3aa
TRBD1	TRBJ2-1	TRBV7-9	many	TGTGCCAGCAGCCAGAATCCGGGACAGGGTTACAATGAGCAGTTCTTC	CASSQNPGQGYNEQFF
.	TRBJ2-5	TRBV14	few	TGTGCCAGCAGCCAGGGCCGGCTCCAAGAGACCCAGTACTTC	CASSQGRLQETQYF
.	TRBJ2-4	TRBV7-2	.	TGTGCCAGCAGCTTAGTGGTGGGGACCTCTCCGAACTTC	CASSLVVGTSPNF
.	TRBJ1-2	TRBV25-1	.	TGTGCCAGCATTGGGGGTCCGGGACCGTTCTATGGCTACACCTTC	CASIGGPGPFYGYTF
.	TRBJ1-1	TRBV7-6	many	TGTGCCAGCAGCTTAGAAGGCGGCACTGAAGCTTTCTTT	CASSLEGGTEAFF
.	TRBJ1-2	TRBV6-5	.	TGTGCCAGCGGTTACGCCGCCGCAGGGTTCGGCTACACCTTC	CASGYAAAGFGYTF
.	TRBJ1-2	TRBV7-2	many	TGTGCCAGCAGCCCTCCCCCAGAGGTCTGGTATGGCTACACCTTC	CASSPPPEVWYGYTF
.	TRBJ1-1	TRBV4-1	.	TGCGCCAGCAGCCAAGAAGCCAGGGAGTACACTGAAGCTTTCTTT	CASSQEAREYTEAFF
.	TRBJ1-1	TRBV7-2	many	TGTGCCAGCAGCTTAATCCTCCTGGGGACTGAAGCTTTCTTT	CASSLILLGTEAFF
TRBD1	TRBJ2-3	TRBV28	many	TGTGCCAGCAGCCCCGGGACAGGGGACACAGATACGCAGTATTTT	CASSPGTGDTDTQYF
.	TRBJ2-7	TRBV12-3/TRBV12-4	many	TGTGCCAGCAGTTCCTCCTCCGGACCGCCACGGTACGAGCAGTACTTC	CASSSSSGPPRYEQYF
TRBD2	TRBJ2-3	TRBV7-8	many	TGTGCCAGCAGCCTTACTAGCGGGGGAGAAGCTAGCACAGATACGCAGTATTTT	CASSLTSGGEASTDTQYF
.	TRBJ1-5	TRBV7-9	many	TGTGCCAGCAGCACGGGGGGTTACCAGCCCCAGCATTTT	CASSTGGYQPQHF
TRBD1	TRBJ2-1	TRBV29-1	.	TGCAGCGTTGAAACGGGACAGGGAAACCCCTACAATGAGCAGTTCTTC	CSVETGQGNPYNEQFF
.	TRBJ2-7	TRBV5-1	.	TGCGCCAGCAGCCTACTTCCAGCGAAGCAGTACTTC	CASSLLPAKQYF
.	TRBJ2-3	TRBV12-3/TRBV12-4	many	TGTGCCAGCAGTTTCAATACAGATACGCAGTATTTT	CASSFNTDTQYF
.	TRBJ1-1	TRBV29-1	few	TGCAGCGTTGAAGATGTCGGGCGCACAACTGAAGCTTTCTTT	CSVEDVGRTTEAFF
.	TRBJ2-6	TRBV18	.	TGTGCCAGCTCAGATTCAAGGGGTTCTGGGGCCAACGTCCTGACTTTC	CASSDSRGSGANVLTF
.	TRBJ2-1	TRBV5-6	.	TGTGCCAGCAGCTTCCTCGTAACCGATGAGCAGTTCTTC	CASSFLVTDEQFF
.	TRBJ2-3	TRBV12-3/TRBV12-4	.	TGTGCCAGCAGTGCCACTACGTCAGATACGCAGTATTTT	CASSATTSDTQYF
.	TRBJ2-1	TRBV10-3	few	TGTGCCATCAGTGAGCCCGACGCTGGAATAGAGCAGTTCTTC	CAISEPDAGIEQFF
.	TRBJ1-1	TRBV20-1	.	TGCAGTGCACAGGGTTGGAGGAACACTGAAGCTTTCTTT	CSAQGWRNTEAFF
.	TRBJ1-1	TRBV7-9	many	TGTGCCAGCAGCACGCTGGTAGTGACAGACTTGAACACTGAAGCTTTCTTT	CASSTLVVTDLNTEAFF
TRBD2	TRBJ2-7	TRBV20-1	.	TGCAGTGCTAGGGGGCGGGGGGGGAGCTCCTACGAGCAGTACTTC	CSARGRGGSSYEQYF
.	TRBJ1-1	TRBV27	.	TGTGCCAGCAAAATGTCAGGGCCCCACACTGAAGCTTTCTTT	CASKMSGPHTEAFF
.	TRBJ2-5	TRBV7-8	many	TGTGCCAGCGAGGGATCTAGGAAGACCCAGTACTTC	CASEGSRKTQYF
.	TRBJ2-7	TRBV5-1	.	TGCGCCAGCAGCTTTGACAGGTTCTACGAGCAGTACTTC	CASSFDRFYEQYF
TRBD1	TRBJ2-1	TRBV12-3/TRBV12-4	many	TGTGCCAGCAGCTCGGGACAGCTACTCTACAATGAGCAGTTCTTC	CASSSGQLLYNEQFF
TRBD1	TRBJ2-3	TRBV2	.	TGTGCCAGCAGCGGGGACAGGGAAGGAACAGATACGCAGTATTTT	CASSGDREGTDTQYF
.	TRBJ2-1	TRBV20-1	few	TGCAGTGCTAGACCATGGGGGTTGGATGAGCAGTTCTTC	CSARPWGLDEQFF
TRBD1	TRBJ1-2	TRBV29-1	.	TGCAGCGCCCCGGACAGGGGCTTCTATGGCTACACCTTC	CSAPDRGFYGYTF
TRBD1	TRBJ2-1	TRBV14	.	TGTGCCAGCAGCCAAGGGGACAGTAAAGTCAATGAGCAGTTCTTC	CASSQGDSKVNEQFF
.	TRBJ2-2	TRBV5-1	.	TGCGCCAGCAGCTTGAGGTGGGTCACGAACACCGGGGAGCTGTTTTTT	CASSLRWVTNTGELFF
.	TRBJ2-2	TRBV25-1	.	TGTGCCAGCAGTGAATGGGGCACCGAGGAGCTGTTTTTT	CASSEWGTEELFF
TRBD2	TRBJ2-3	TRBV4-2	few	TGTGCCAGCAGCGAAGCGGGGGGGCCGGGAGATACGCAGTATTTT	CASSEAGGPGDTQYF
.	TRBJ1-6	TRBV10-3	many	TGTGCCATCAAGGGAACAGCGCAGTCGGGTTCACCCCTCCACTTT	CAIKGTAQSGSPLHF
.	TRBJ2-3	TRBV9	few	TGTGCCAGCAGCGACACCTTCGACTCACCCAGCACAGATACGCAGTATTTT	CASSDTFDSPSTDTQYF
TRBD2	TRBJ2-3	TRBV7-9	.	TGTGCCAGCAGCCCTAGCGGGGGTACCACAGATACGCAGTATTTT	CASSPSGGTTDTQYF
.	TRBJ2-1	TRBV27	few	TGTGCCAGCAGTCCGCTAGGGGAGAGACAGTTCTTC	CASSPLGERQFF
TRBD1	TRBJ1-4	TRBV7-2	many	TGTGCCAGCAGCCCTCCTTTACAGGGGGGTTCTGAAAAACTGTTTTTT	CASSPPLQGGSEKLFF
.	TRBJ1-1	TRBV7-9	.	TGTGCCAGCAGTCCGGGATACGCACCAACCCGATCGAACACTGAAGCTTTCTTT	CASSPGYAPTRSNTEAFF
.	TRBJ1-1	TRBV7-2	many	TGTGCCAGCAGCTTTGCCCCGGGGGGGGGAAGAAAGACTGAAGCTTTCTTT	CASSFAPGGGRKTEAFF
TRBD1	TRBJ1-2	TRBV4-3	few	TGCGCCAGCAGCCAGAACCGGGACAGCCGATATGGCTACACCTTC	CASSQNRDSRYGYTF
.	TRBJ1-5	TRBV6-2/TRBV6-3	.	TGTGCCAGCAGTTACATGGAGGGGCGGCTCCAGCATTTT	CASSYMEGRLQHF
.	TRBJ1-2	TRBV29-1	.	TGCAGCGTTGATCTCGGGTCCGGTCCCTATGGCTACACCTTC	CSVDLGSGPYGYTF
.	TRBJ1-1	TRBV7-6	many	TGTGCCAGCAGCCGAGGGACCCCCGGCGGCACTGAAGCTTTCTTT	CASSRGTPGGTEAFF
TRBD1	TRBJ2-5	TRBV11-1	.	TGTGCCAGCAGCCGAAACCGTGACAGGGGTTTACGGGAGACCCAGTACTTC	CASSRNRDRGLRETQYF
.	TRBJ1-5	TRBV12-3/TRBV12-4	many	TGTGCCAGCAGAATGGGGGCGGAGCAGCCCCAGCATTTT	CASRMGAEQPQHF
.	TRBJ1-1	TRBV14	few	TGTGCCAGCAGCCAAGATCAAGGAACTGAAGCTTTCTTT	CASSQDQGTEAFF
.	TRBJ1-2	TRBV3-1	.	TGTGCCAGCAGCACAAAGGGGTTCCTACCCTATGGCTACACCTTC	CASSTKGFLPYGYTF
.	TRBJ1-1	TRBV6-6	few	TGTGCCAGCAGTTACTCGGGGCGTGTTGCGAACACTGAAGCTTTCTTT	CASSYSGRVANTEAFF
.	TRBJ1-4	TRBV28	once	TGTGCCAACAGTTTGGAGGCAACTAATGAAAAACTGTTTTTT	CANSLEATNEKLFF
.	TRBJ1-1	TRBV7-9	.	TGTGCCAGCAGCTCTCGTCGGGCTCACCTGAACACTGAAGCTTTCTTT	CASSSRRAHLNTEAFF
TRBD2	TRBJ2-3	TRBV20-1	once	TGCAGTGCTAGTCCCGGGGGTGGGGGGAGGGCAGATACGCAGTATTTT	CSASPGGGGRADTQYF